Following are 28 T cell receptor beta chains from one sample sequenced in a study of cytomegalovirus exposure and HLA in healthy donors. The study ran its PCR with 60 Vbeta and 13 Jbeta primers. The data were produced by immunoSEQ multiplex PCR, yet TCRdb's version contains in-frame clones alone and is incomplete. The data hold around 200,000 clones, with roughly 85% observed a single time. Sequencing was done on a sample of PBMCs. Receptors were obtained from a woman aged 30 to 39 in good health and CMV-seropositive.

The chain links TRBV6-1 to TRBJ1-2; tentative D call: TRBD1 (6 bases). There are 15 residues in the CDR3. Germline CDR1 MNHNS, CDR2 SASEGT. Trimming pared 1 base from V and 4 bases from J, leaving 13 bases between. CDR3 bases: TGTGCCAGCAGTGAAGGGAAGGGGGGGGGCTATGGCTACACCTTC. Amino acids: CASSEGKGGGYGYTF.

The V and J genes are TRBV2 and TRBJ2-7; 10 positions match TRBD2. The V and J ends lost 5 bases and 2 bases, in that order; junction bases with no gene match: 6. The germline CDR1 and CDR2 sequences are SNHLY and FYNNEI. There are 15 residues in the CDR3. The CDR3 coding sequence is TGTGCCAGCAGTCCTGGACTAGCGGCACCCTACGAGCAGTACTTC. Its translation: CASSPGLAAPYEQYF.

The rearrangement links TRBV2 to TRBJ2-1, with 7 bases identical to TRBD2. The germline CDR1 and CDR2 sequences are SNHLY and FYNNEI. This CDR3 has 14 residues. V gave up 8 bases and J gave up 0 bases; unmatched junction bases: 4. The CDR3 reads CASSLARSYNEQFF. The CDR3 region has the DNA TGTGCCAGCTCACTAGCGCGCTCCTACAATGAGCAGTTCTTC.

The chain carries TRBV7-2 and TRBJ1-1; no clear D. CDR1 is SGHTA, CDR2 FQGNSA, per germline. The V and J ends lost 2 bases and 8 bases respectively, with 9 bases between them. This CDR3 contains 12 residues. The DNA for the CDR3 is TGTGCCAGCAGCTTAACAGAGACGGAAGCTTTCTTT. Translating gives CASSLTETEAFF.

This clone was seen a single time. The gene calls are TRBV4-3 and TRBJ1-1; possible D gene TRBD1, 6 bases. CDR3 length: 16 amino acids. Looked up from germline, CDR1 is LGHNA and CDR2 is YSLEER. The V and J ends lost 4 bases and 3 bases respectively, with 18 bases between them. CDR3 nucleotide sequence: TGCGCCAGCAGCCTGGGAGGGGGGGAGGAGGACACTGAAGCTTTCTTT. It translates to CASSLGGGEEDTEAFF.

This chain joins TRBV5-6 and TRBJ1-1; D not certain. CDR3 length equals 16 residues. Trimming took 0 bases from V and 4 from J, leaving 16 bases between them. Germline V gives CDR1 SGHDT, CDR2 YYEEEE. The CDR3 region has the DNA TGTGCCAGCAGCTTGGGTGCCCGGGTTAAAGGCACTGAAGCTTTCTTT. Translated, it gives CASSLGARVKGTEAFF. The full variable domain, with the rest looked up from reference TRBV5-6 and TRBJ1-1, is DAGVTQSPTHLIKTRGQQVTLRCSPKSGHDTVSWYQQALGQGPQFIFQYYEEEERQRGNFPDRFSGHQFPNYSSELNVNALLLGDSALYLCASSLGARVKGTEAFFGQGTRLTVV.

V is TRBV7-9 and J is TRBJ1-1; the D gene is possibly TRBD1 (5 bases). V was pared by 5 bases and J by 3 bases, with 10 bases between. Germline-derived CDR1 and CDR2 are SEHNR and FQNEAQ (reference sequence). This CDR3 has 13 residues. The CDR3: CASSTSGDTEAFF. The CDR3 nucleotides read TGTGCCAGCAGCACCTCGGGGGACACTGAAGCTTTCTTT.

This chain joins TRBV7-8 and TRBJ1-3; the match to TRBD1 covers 7 bases. CDR1 and CDR2 (germline): SGHVS, FQNEAQ. The CDR3 runs to 16 residues. Trimming took 3 bases from V and 0 from J; bases not matched to a gene: 5. The CDR3 coding sequence is TGTGCCAGCAGCTTGGTTGGACAGGACTCTGGAAACACCATATATTTT. Translation: CASSLVGQDSGNTIYF.

This sequence joins TRBV18 and TRBJ1-1, with D unresolved. V was cut by 3 bases and J by 7 bases, with 9 bases left in between. Germline loops: CDR1 KGHSH, CDR2 LQKENI. There are 12 residues in the CDR3. CDR3 sequence (DNA): TGTGCCAGCTCACCGTCGCACGGTGAAGCTTTCTTT. It is translated as CASSPSHGEAFF. Looking up the rest from reference TRBV18 and TRBJ1-1 gives the full variable domain: NAGVMQNPRHLVRRRGQEARLRCSPMKGHSHVYWYRQLPEEGLKFMVYLQKENIIDESGMPKERFSAEFPKEGPSILRIQQVVRGDSAAYFCASSPSHGEAFFGQGTRLTVV.

J is TRBJ1-1 and V is TRBV30; D possibly corresponds to TRBD1 (6 bases). The CDR3 has 15 residues. From germline, CDR1 is GTSNPN and CDR2 SVGIG (reference sequence). V dropped 8 bases and J dropped 6 bases, with 25 bases sitting between them. The chain's CDR3 is CAGQKTGPGGPEAFF. CDR3 sequence (DNA): TGTGCCGGCCAAAAGACAGGTCCAGGTGGACCTGAAGCTTTCTTT. The full variable domain, in which reference TRBV30 and TRBJ1-1 provide the parts outside the CDR3, is SQTIHQWPATLVQPVGSPLSLECTVEGTSNPNLYWYRQAAGRGLQLLFYSVGIGQISSEVPQNLSASRPQDRQFILSSKKLLLSDSGFYLCAGQKTGPGGPEAFFGQGTRLTVV.

V gene TRBV5-4 combines with J gene TRBJ1-6; D is uncertain. Between the trimmed V and J ends, which lost 4 bases and 7 bases, there was a span of 6 bases. CDR1 SGHNT and CDR2 YYREEE come from the germline V gene (reference sequence). The CDR3 is 12 residues long. The CDR3 is CASSPQNSPLHF. The CDR3 nucleotides are TGTGCCAGCAGCCCCCAAAATTCACCCCTCCACTTT.

The chain has TRBV4-2 and TRBJ2-1, with 8 bases lining up with TRBD2. V lost 2 bases to trimming and J lost 4 bases; unmatched junction nucleotides: 7. The CDR3 has 16 amino acids. Germline loops: CDR1 LGHNA, CDR2 YNFKEQ. DNA of the CDR3: TGTGCCAGCAGCCAACCCGTAGCGGGGTCTTACAATGAGCAGTTCTTC. Its protein is CASSQPVAGSYNEQFF.

V and J are TRBV13 and TRBJ1-5; D is undetermined. The CDR3 sequence is 14 residues long. Germline CDR1 PRHDT, CDR2 FYEKMQ (reference sequence). Trimming stripped 0 bases from V and 4 bases from J, with 7 bases between. This CDR3 is CASSLGGGNQPQHF. The CDR3 DNA sequence: TGTGCCAGCAGCTTAGGCGGAGGTAATCAGCCCCAGCATTTT. Together with reference TRBV13 and TRBJ1-5, the CDR3 gives the full variable domain: AAGVIQSPRHLIKEKRETATLKCYPIPRHDTVYWYQQGPGQDPQFLISFYEKMQSDKGSIPDRFSAQQFSDYHSELNMSSLELGDSALYFCASSLGGGNQPQHFGDGTRLSIL.

This clone was recorded a few times. The gene calls are TRBV11-3 and TRBJ2-7; the match to TRBD1 covers 7 bases. Germline lookup yields CDR1 SGHNT and CDR2 YENEEA. Unmatched junction bases numbered 7, after V lost 6 bases and J lost 5 bases. The CDR3 spans 13 residues. CDR3 bases: TGTGCCAGCAGGCCGACAGGGACCGACGAGCAGTACTTC. It specifies CASRPTGTDEQYF.

This rearrangement joins TRBV18 to TRBJ1-1; D perhaps matches TRBD1 (6 bases). Per germline, CDR1 KGHSH and CDR2 LQKENI. The CDR3 spans 16 residues. The V end lost 2 bases, the J end lost 0 bases, and 13 bases lay between the germline ends. CDR3 DNA: TGTGCCAGCTCACCAACGACAGGCGTAATGAACACTGAAGCTTTCTTT. Protein sequence: CASSPTTGVMNTEAFF.

The chain uses TRBV10-3 and TRBJ2-3; 15 positions agree with TRBD2. J gave up 4 bases and V 5 bases, and 7 bases lay outside the gene matches. The CDR3 runs to 17 residues. Germline lookup yields CDR1 ENHRY and CDR2 SYGVKD. As DNA, the CDR3 is TGTGCCATCAGTAAATGGACTAGCGGGAGGGGACCAGATACGCAGTATTTT. Amino acids: CAISKWTSGRGPDTQYF.

This clone appeared a single time. CDR3 in DNA: TGTGCCAGCAGTTTAACACAGGAAAACAATGAGCAGTTCTTC. It encodes CASSLTQENNEQFF. The chain is built from TRBV6-5 and TRBJ2-1; TRBD1 is a possible D gene (5 bases). The CDR3 is made up of 14 amino acids. Germline V CDR1 and CDR2: MNHEY, SVGAGI. Trimming removed 4 bases from V and 5 bases from J, with 12 bases in between.

The chain is built from TRBV6-1 and TRBJ1-4; 10 bases fit TRBD1. This CDR3 has 15 amino acids. The trim removed 4 bases at V and 7 bases at J, leaving 6 bases unmatched. Germline V CDR1 and CDR2: MNHNS, SASEGT. The CDR3 DNA reads as TGTGCCAGCAGTGCTCGACAGGGGGCGTTTGAAAAACTGTTTTTT. Translated, it gives CASSARQGAFEKLFF.

J is TRBJ2-5 and V is TRBV30, with TRBD2 matching over 7 bases. V lost 0 bases to trimming and J lost 4 bases; unmatched junction nucleotides: 2. This CDR3 is 13 amino acids long. The V gene's germline CDR1 is GTSNPN and CDR2 SVGIG (reference sequence). CDR3 protein: CAWSVGGGETQYF. For the CDR3, the DNA is TGTGCCTGGAGTGTGGGGGGGGGAGAGACCCAGTACTTC.

This chain links TRBV9 with TRBJ2-5; no clear D gene. Germline V gene sequence: CDR1 SGDLS, CDR2 YYNGEE. V dropped 2 bases and J dropped 0 bases, with 8 bases sitting between them. This CDR3 has 14 residues. CDR3 protein: CASSVGSYQETQYF. The CDR3 DNA is TGTGCCAGCAGCGTCGGGTCGTACCAAGAGACCCAGTACTTC.

This chain links TRBV2 with TRBJ2-4; D might be TRBD1 (6 bases). Germline CDR1 SNHLY, CDR2 FYNNEI. The CDR3 length is 16 residues. V was cut by 5 bases and J by 0 bases, with 14 bases left in between. CDR3 residues: CASSKQGTLAKNIQYF. In DNA form, the CDR3 reads TGTGCCAGCAGTAAACAGGGTACGCTAGCCAAAAACATTCAGTACTTC.

There are a few counts of this clone. Here the CDR3 reads CASSWSSGYEQYF. The CDR3 DNA reads TGTGCCAGCAGTTGGTCTAGCGGCTACGAGCAGTACTTC. The J gene is TRBJ2-7, the V gene TRBV27; 7 nucleotides agree with TRBD2. Germline CDR1 MNHEY, CDR2 SMNVEV (reference sequence). This CDR3 contains 13 residues. V lost 4 bases, J lost 3 bases, and 3 bases stayed unmatched.

J is TRBJ2-5 and V is TRBV12-5, with TRBD2 identical over 7 bases. CDR3 length equals 16 residues. J gave up 2 bases and V 0 bases, and 6 bases lay outside the gene matches. The V gene's germline CDR1 is LGHNT and CDR2 FRNRAP. Here the CDR3 reads CASGLVTSGTQETQYF. The CDR3 DNA is TGTGCTAGTGGTTTGGTAACCAGCGGGACTCAAGAGACCCAGTACTTC.

This clone was seen only once. This chain joins TRBV27 and TRBJ2-5; 8 nucleotides line up with TRBD1. The CDR3 is 16 residues long. Germline values: CDR1 MNHEY, CDR2 SMNVEV (reference sequence). V lost 1 base, J lost 3 bases, and 7 bases stayed unmatched. The CDR3 DNA reads as TGTGCCAGCAGTTTATTCTCCCAGGGGGCGGAAGAGACCCAGTACTTC. The encoded protein is CASSLFSQGAEETQYF.

In DNA form, the CDR3 reads TGTGCCAGCAGCTTAAGGGGACAGGGTCTTCATACGCAGTATTTT. Its protein is CASSLRGQGLHTQYF. The chain has TRBV7-9 and TRBJ2-3, with 9 bases that match TRBD1. The junction had 7 bases not matched to a gene; V was cut back by 2 bases and J by 7 bases. CDR1 is SEHNR and CDR2 is FQNEAQ in the germline V gene (reference sequence). This CDR3 has 15 amino acids.

This clone was seen more than once but under ten times. The genes are TRBV7-2 and TRBJ1-5, with D maybe TRBD1 (6 bases). Between the trimmed V and J ends, which lost 4 bases and 7 bases, there was a span of 11 bases. Germline V lookup: CDR1 SGHTA, CDR2 FQGNSA. CDR3 size: 13 residues. This CDR3 is CASSYSGVQPQHF. The CDR3 coding sequence is TGTGCCAGCAGCTACTCAGGGGTGCAGCCCCAGCATTTT.

The chain has TRBV7-9 and TRBJ1-2; 9 positions agree with TRBD1. V lost 0 bases to trimming and J lost 0 bases; unmatched junction nucleotides: 11. The CDR3 has 19 amino acids. Germline V gives CDR1 SEHNR, CDR2 FQNEAQ (reference sequence). The CDR3 sequence is CASSLARPGQGLPNYGYTF. The DNA for the CDR3 is TGTGCCAGCAGCTTAGCACGGCCGGGACAGGGACTCCCTAACTATGGCTACACCTTC.

The rearrangement joins TRBV28 to TRBJ2-5, with 7 bases fitting TRBD2. The CDR3 length is 15 residues. CDR1 and CDR2 (germline): MDHEN, SYDVKM. V shed 2 bases and J 2 bases; nucleotides not matched to a gene: 5. The CDR3 reads CASSLSSGPQETQYF. In DNA, the CDR3 is TGTGCCAGCAGTTTAAGTAGCGGGCCTCAAGAGACCCAGTACTTC.